These T cell receptor beta chains were read from a single sample in a study of T cell responses to AZD1222 COVID-19 vaccine. Produced via immunoSEQ multiplex PCR; TCRdb's table is partial and in-frame only. The table has tens of thousands of clones, around four fifths seen once; the top ten hold about 12%. Material: peripheral blood, obtained on day 0 of AZD1222 vaccination. Receptor source: an adult in good health. Each CDR3 is given with its conserved first and last residue. Each record gives: D gene, J gene, clone size, V gene, CDR3 DNA, CDR3 protein. The D gene is left open where the match is weak. The size of a clone is reported for some rows only, either as once, few or many, or as a class for expanded clones.

TRBD1	TRBJ2-5	few	TRBV28	TGTGCCAGCAGTTTATGGAAAGGACAGGGGGAAATGGAGACCCAGTACTTC	CASSLWKGQGEMETQYF
TRBD1	TRBJ2-5	.	TRBV5-1	TGCGCCAGCACCCTCGCGGGACAGGGCTCTTCGGAGACCCAGTACTTC	CASTLAGQGSSETQYF
TRBD2	TRBJ2-1	.	TRBV10-3	TGTGCCATCGGGGGACTAGCGGGGGCATTATCCTACAATGAGCAGTTCTTC	CAIGGLAGALSYNEQFF
.	TRBJ2-4	.	TRBV3-1/TRBV3-2	TGTGCCAGCAGCCAAGGTACAGGCGGAAACATTCAGTACTTC	CASSQGTGGNIQYF
.	TRBJ1-5	few	TRBV28	TGTGCCAGCAGTTTATTCACAAATGTAAGGAATCAGCCCCAGCATTTT	CASSLFTNVRNQPQHF
.	TRBJ2-5	once	TRBV3-1/TRBV3-2	TGTGCCAGCAGCCAAGATGTTTCGTGGGAGACCCAGTACTTC	CASSQDVSWETQYF
.	TRBJ1-1	.	TRBV9	TGTGCCAGCAGCGTCGGGGTGGAGACTGAAGCTTTCTTT	CASSVGVETEAFF
.	TRBJ1-3	.	TRBV2	TGTGCCAGCAGGGGGTCGGTCGGTAACCGCTCTGGAAACACCATATATTTT	CASRGSVGNRSGNTIYF
.	TRBJ1-1	many	TRBV18	TGTGCCAGCTCACCACTTACTATAAACACTGAAGCTTTCTTT	CASSPLTINTEAFF
TRBD1	TRBJ1-2	.	TRBV14	TGTGCCAGCAGCCAATCACAGGGGTATGGCTACACCTTC	CASSQSQGYGYTF
TRBD1	TRBJ1-2	.	TRBV10-2	TGCGCCAGCGGGAACAGGGGGGGCTACACCTTC	CASGNRGGYTF
.	TRBJ1-3	.	TRBV7-8	TGTGCCAGCAGCTTCGGGCAGGTGGTTACTGGAAACACCATATATTTT	CASSFGQVVTGNTIYF
TRBD2	TRBJ2-5	.	TRBV29-1	TGCAGCGTTCGGCGTAGCGGGCAAGAGACCCAGTACTTC	CSVRRSGQETQYF
.	TRBJ2-2	.	TRBV7-8	TGTGCCAGCAGCCCCTCGCTCGGCGTGCTGTTTTTT	CASSPSLGVLFF
.	TRBJ2-3	.	TRBV3-1/TRBV3-2	TGTGCCAGCAGCCGCCTGTTGGATACGCAGTATTTT	CASSRLLDTQYF
.	TRBJ1-2	once	TRBV9	TGTGCCAGCAGCGTAGATAGGGGAGGAGGCTACACCTTC	CASSVDRGGGYTF
TRBD1	TRBJ2-2	.	TRBV3-1/TRBV3-2	TGTGCCAGCAGCAGGGACAGGGTTGATAACACCGGGGAGCTGTTTTTT	CASSRDRVDNTGELFF
.	TRBJ1-5	.	TRBV6-5	TGTGCCAGCCGCGGACAGCTCAATCAGCCCCAGCATTTT	CASRGQLNQPQHF
.	TRBJ1-4	.	TRBV30	TGTGCCTGTTCCCTGGGCCCGGGCGGACTGTTTTTT	CACSLGPGGLFF
.	TRBJ2-7	.	TRBV10-3	TGTGCCATCAGTGACACCCACTACGAGCAGTACTTC	CAISDTHYEQYF
.	TRBJ2-3	.	TRBV9	TGTGCCAGCAGCGGCCCTGGTGTCTATACGCAGTATTTT	CASSGPGVYTQYF
.	TRBJ1-1	.	TRBV28	TGTGCCAGCAGTTTCCGGGACTGGAGGCCTGAAGCTTTCTTT	CASSFRDWRPEAFF
TRBD1	TRBJ1-5	.	TRBV24-1	TGTGCCACCAGTGATTACCCGGGACAGGGGATTAATCAGCCCCAGCATTTT	CATSDYPGQGINQPQHF
TRBD2	TRBJ2-5	.	TRBV7-6	TGTGCCAGCAGCCACCTAACGGGGGGACAAGAGACCCAGTACTTC	CASSHLTGGQETQYF
.	TRBJ2-3	.	TRBV5-6	TGTGCCAGCACCCTACAGATCACAGATACGCAGTATTTT	CASTLQITDTQYF
.	TRBJ2-7	.	TRBV5-8	TGTGCCAGCAGCTTCTACCTCAAGTCAGTCTACGAGCAGTACTTC	CASSFYLKSVYEQYF
.	TRBJ2-5	.	TRBV19	TGTGCCAGTAGTATAGACCAAGAGACCCAGTACTTC	CASSIDQETQYF